These 10 T cell receptor beta chains originate from one sample sequenced in a study of T cells in Graves' hyperthyroidism and ophthalmopathy. TCR beta CDR3 region amplification was performed from RNA transcripts. An initial round of RT-PCR targeting the TCR CDR3 relied on the HTBI primer set. MiXCR was run by TCRdb on the multiplex PCR reads, yielding one entry per CDR3 protein. The sample includes about 840,000 distinct CDR3 sequences, 35% to 40% of them seen just once. Input material: blood. The source of these receptors is a man in his late teens or twenties with Graves' hyperthyroidism.

This clonotype was seen a single time. V usage is TRBV10-3 and J usage is TRBJ1-2; no clear D. The CDR3 extends over 13 amino acids. The germline CDR1 and CDR2 sequences are ENHRY and SYGVKD. Trimming pared 5 bases from V and 6 bases from J, leaving 13 bases between. DNA of the CDR3: TGTGCCATCAGTCTCAGTGGGTGGAATGGCTACACCTTC. This gives the protein CAISLSGWNGYTF.

J is TRBJ2-7 and V is TRBV20-1; 7 bases are shared with TRBD2. CDR3 length: 15 amino acids. Germline CDR1 is DFQATT and CDR2 is SNEGSKA (reference sequence). After removal of 1 base from V and 4 bases from J, the junction contained 10 bases not matched to a gene. The CDR3 loop reads CSARGLAEDVYEQYF. CDR3 coding DNA: TGCAGTGCTAGAGGGCTAGCGGAAGATGTGTACGAGCAGTACTTC.

V and J are TRBV29-1 and TRBJ1-2; D uncertain. Germline V CDR1 and CDR2: SQVTM, ANQGSEA. The V end lost 6 bases, the J end lost 8 bases, and 10 bases lay between the germline ends. This CDR3 comprises 10 residues. Here the CDR3 reads CSVTGDGYTF. DNA for the CDR3: TGCAGCGTGACGGGTGACGGCTACACCTTC.

The chain employs TRBV5-5 and TRBJ1-2; 8 bases agree with TRBD1. J lost 3 bases, V lost 2 bases, and 6 bases had no gene match. The CDR3 sequence is 15 residues long. From germline, CDR1 is SGHKS and CDR2 YYEKEE (reference sequence). DNA for the CDR3: TGTGCCAGCAGCTTACGGCCAGGGGGCGACTATGGCTACACCTTC. Amino acids: CASSLRPGGDYGYTF.

This clonotype was counted a single time. A clone one base away is much larger, so this may be a read error. The chain uses TRBV19 and TRBJ1-5; D may be TRBD1 (6 bases). The V gene's germline CDR1 is LNHDA and CDR2 SQIVND (reference sequence). V was shortened by 5 bases and J by 3 bases, with 14 bases between the two germline ends. The CDR3 has 15 residues. This chain's CDR3 is CASSGRTVNNQPQHF. The CDR3 DNA reads as TGTGCCAGTAGTGGACGGACAGTCAACAATCAGCCCCAGCATTTT.

The genes are TRBV19 and TRBJ1-3; 9 nucleotides align to TRBD1. Germline V gives CDR1 LNHDA, CDR2 SQIVND (reference sequence). The CDR3 consists of 13 residues. V lost 4 bases to trimming and J lost 7 bases; unmatched junction nucleotides: 2. CDR3 coding DNA: TGTGCCAGTAGTACGGGACAGGGTAACACCATATATTTT. Protein sequence: CASSTGQGNTIYF.

This chain links TRBV3-1 with TRBJ1-5, with D tentatively TRBD1 (5 bases). Germline CDR1 LGHDT, CDR2 YNNKEL (reference sequence). The CDR3 is 16 amino acids. The germline V and J ends were trimmed by 4 bases and 5 bases, with 18 bases remaining between them. CDR3 in amino acids: CASSRPPGGRYQPQHF. For the CDR3, the DNA is TGTGCCAGCAGCCGACCCCCCGGGGGGAGGTATCAGCCCCAGCATTTT.

This chain connects TRBV7-8 to TRBJ1-1; D call uncertain. The V gene's germline CDR1 is SGHVS and CDR2 FQNEAQ. V shed 5 bases and J shed 10 bases, with 14 bases lying between them. The CDR3 extends over 12 amino acids. CDR3 nucleotide sequence: TGTGCCAGCAGCCCTCAGAGGGCGGGAGCTTTCTTT. This encodes CASSPQRAGAFF.

About this clonotype: A much larger clone differs by one base, so this may be a read error. The chain has TRBV19 and TRBJ2-7; D may be TRBD2 (6 bases). Germline-derived CDR1 and CDR2 are LNHDA and SQIVND (reference sequence). The CDR3 length is 14 residues. CDR3 amino acids: CASSISGRTYAQYF. The CDR3 DNA reads as TGTGCCAGTAGTATATCCGGGAGAACCTACGCGCAGTACTTC.

The J gene is TRBJ1-1, the V gene TRBV9, with unresolved D. Trimming took 4 bases from V and 3 from J, leaving 16 bases between them. From germline, CDR1 is SGDLS and CDR2 YYNGEE. This CDR3 spans 15 amino acids. This CDR3 reads CASSQTLIGDTEAFF. In nucleotides, the CDR3 is TGTGCCAGCAGCCAGACCCTAATTGGGGACACTGAAGCTTTCTTT.